This is a list of T cell receptor beta chains from one sample in a study of CD4 T cells in relation to SARS-CoV-2 and coronaviruses. These receptors have no known antigen. This table comes from immunoSEQ multiplex PCR, and its TCRdb copy is limited to in-frame clones, with some not included. The sample consists of roughly 21,000 clones, 76% of them appearing once. Sequenced material: CD4+ T cells from PBMCs, cultured in vitro. The receptors were sampled from a human donor in good health. The CDR3 runs from the conserved cysteine through the conserved F or W. The D gene is left open where the match is weak. Size tells how often a clone was seen (once, few, many) or the class of an expanded clone, and some rows leave it out.

.	15	TRBJ2-7	once	TRBV30	TGTGCCTGGAGCCACAAGGGCGCCCGAGGGGGCGAGCAGTACTTC	CAWSHKGARGGEQYF
.	15	TRBJ2-1	.	TRBV5-1	TGCGCCAGCACTACGGGACAACCCGGAGGAAATGAGCAGTTCTTC	CASTTGQPGGNEQFF
.	17	TRBJ2-7	.	TRBV12-5	TGTGCTAGTGGTTTGGTACTCGATGGGCAGTTTTACTACGAGCAGTACTTC	CASGLVLDGQFYYEQYF
.	12	TRBJ1-4	.	TRBV5-1	TGCGCCAGCAGCTTGGGGAATGAAAAACTGTTTTTT	CASSLGNEKLFF
.	15	TRBJ2-1	.	TRBV10-1	TGCGCCAGCAGTGGGGGCACGACGTCCAAGAATGAGCAGTTCTTC	CASSGGTTSKNEQFF
.	14	TRBJ2-7	once	TRBV2	TGTGCCACCTCGGCCGACAGCCAGTCCTACGAGCAGTACTTC	CATSADSQSYEQYF
.	15	TRBJ1-2	.	TRBV27	TGTGCCAGCAGTTTATCCCGAGGCGGCGGGCCTGGCTACACCTTC	CASSLSRGGGPGYTF
.	14	TRBJ2-1	.	TRBV24-1	TGTGCCACCAGTGACCCCCCACCTCGTCAGGGACAGTTCTTC	CATSDPPPRQGQFF
TRBD1	18	TRBJ1-2	.	TRBV28	TGTGCCAGCAGTTTGATACCCGCTTTGGGACAGGGAAACTATGGCTACACCTTC	CASSLIPALGQGNYGYTF
.	14	TRBJ2-1	.	TRBV4-2	TGTGCCAGCAGCCAGATAGGGAGCTACAATGAGCAGTTCTTC	CASSQIGSYNEQFF
TRBD1	16	TRBJ2-7	.	TRBV4-2	TGTGCCAGCAGCCAAGGGTATCGGACAGGGTACTACGAGCAGTACTTC	CASSQGYRTGYYEQYF
TRBD2	15	TRBJ2-1	.	TRBV15	TGTGCCACCAGCAGAGCACTAGCGGGTTACAATGAGCAGTTCTTC	CATSRALAGYNEQFF
.	15	TRBJ1-2	.	TRBV19	TGTGCCAGTAGTACGATTGGGGGCGCCCGGGGTGGCTACACCTTC	CASSTIGGARGGYTF
.	13	TRBJ2-7	.	TRBV6-5	TGTGCCAGCAGTCTCACGACCAGCTACGAGCAGTACTTC	CASSLTTSYEQYF
.	15	TRBJ1-1	.	TRBV28	TGTGCCAGCACCGTGCGGGGGGCAGATCACACTGAAGCTTTCTTT	CASTVRGADHTEAFF
TRBD1	14	TRBJ2-7	.	TRBV5-1	TGCGCCAGCAGCTCCGGGACAGGATACGTTCGGCAGTACTTC	CASSSGTGYVRQYF
.	13	TRBJ1-1	.	TRBV14	TGTGCCAGCAGTTTTCTCCCGGGAGACGAAGCTTTCTTT	CASSFLPGDEAFF
.	14	TRBJ2-7	.	TRBV19	TGTGCCAGTAGTATAGCCAGCTCTTCCTACGAGCAGTACTTC	CASSIASSSYEQYF
TRBD1	14	TRBJ1-5	.	TRBV19	TGTGCCAGTAGTATAGGGGGACAGGATCAGCCCCAGCATTTT	CASSIGGQDQPQHF
TRBD1	21	TRBJ1-3	.	TRBV3-1/TRBV3-2	TGTGCCAGCAGCCGTAGATTACGGACAGGCGGAACGGGAGGCTCTGGAAACACCATATATTTT	CASSRRLRTGGTGGSGNTIYF
.	16	TRBJ1-2	.	TRBV21-1	TGTGCCAGCAGCAAGGATGACAGGACCGAGAACTATGGCTACACCTTC	CASSKDDRTENYGYTF
.	14	TRBJ2-5	.	TRBV5-1	TGCGCCAGCAGCCCCTCTGGGGGGACCCAGACCCAGTACTTC	CASSPSGGTQTQYF
.	16	TRBJ2-2	.	TRBV10-1	TGCGCCAGCAGTGTTCTTCCCCTGGAAGATACCGGGGAGCTGTTTTTT	CASSVLPLEDTGELFF
TRBD1	18	TRBJ2-1	.	TRBV27	TGTGCCAGCAGTTTGCCTATTGTGGGACAGGGGCCCCGCAGTGAGCAGTTCTTC	CASSLPIVGQGPRSEQFF
.	9	TRBJ2-5	.	TRBV25-1	TGTGCCACCCCGAAGACCCAGTACTTC	CATPKTQYF
.	13	TRBJ2-2	once	TRBV18	TGTGCCAGCTCACCCGACACCACCGGGGAGCTGTTTTTT	CASSPDTTGELFF
TRBD2	15	TRBJ2-7	.	TRBV3-1/TRBV3-2	TGTGCCAGCAGCCTCGGAGCTAGCGGAACTTACGAGCAGTACTTC	CASSLGASGTYEQYF
TRBD1	15	TRBJ2-7	.	TRBV7-9	TGTGCCAGCAGCTTCGGACCGGGACAGCTCTACGAGCAGTACTTC	CASSFGPGQLYEQYF
TRBD2	17	TRBJ2-3	.	TRBV9	TGTGCCAGCAGCGTAGCCGGGACTAGCGGGAGATTAGATACGCAGTATTTT	CASSVAGTSGRLDTQYF
.	15	TRBJ2-3	.	TRBV7-9	TGTGCCAGCAGCTTCCAGGGCTCTAGCACAGATACGCAGTATTTT	CASSFQGSSTDTQYF
.	13	TRBJ1-5	.	TRBV24-1	TGTGCCACCAGTGACGTCGATACCCAGCCCCAGCATTTT	CATSDVDTQPQHF
TRBD1	14	TRBJ2-3	.	TRBV7-3	TGTGCCAGCAGAACAGACAGGGCGGGAGATACGCAGTATTTT	CASRTDRAGDTQYF
TRBD2	16	TRBJ2-6	few	TRBV7-3	TGTGCCAGCACCGTAGCGGGGGGCTCTGGGGCCAACGTCCTGACTTTC	CASTVAGGSGANVLTF
.	14	TRBJ1-6	.	TRBV19	TGTGCCAGTAGGCCGAACGGAGATAATTCACCCCTCCACTTT	CASRPNGDNSPLHF
.	12	TRBJ1-2	.	TRBV5-1	TGCGCCAGCAGCTTGGAGGACACTGGCTACACCTTC	CASSLEDTGYTF
.	12	TRBJ1-5	.	TRBV6-6	TGTGCCAGCAGTCGCTCGGATCAGCCCCAGCATTTT	CASSRSDQPQHF
TRBD1	15	TRBJ1-4	once	TRBV9	TGTGCCAGCAGCGTAGAAGGGGGCACTAATGAAAAACTGTTTTTT	CASSVEGGTNEKLFF
.	14	TRBJ2-7	.	TRBV6-5	TGTGCCAGCAGCCTACAGCAAAGCTCCTACGAGCAGTACTTC	CASSLQQSSYEQYF
.	15	TRBJ2-3	.	TRBV11-1	TGTGCCAGCAGCCGATACATCCAAGCGGGTGATACGCAGTATTTT	CASSRYIQAGDTQYF
.	13	TRBJ1-2	.	TRBV19	TGTGCCAGTCAGGGCCAGGGAGGAGGGGGCTACACCTTC	CASQGQGGGGYTF
.	13	TRBJ1-2	.	TRBV25-1	TGTGCCAGCAGCAGGACGGCAAGCTATGGCTACACCTTC	CASSRTASYGYTF
.	11	TRBJ1-1	.	TRBV30	TGTGCCTGGAGTGTACGATCTGAAGCTTTCTTT	CAWSVRSEAFF
TRBD1	16	TRBJ1-3	.	TRBV5-6	TGTGCCAGCAGCTTGGACAGGGGGCTTTCTGGAAACACCATATATTTT	CASSLDRGLSGNTIYF
.	14	TRBJ1-1	.	TRBV7-9	TGTGCCAGCAGCTTAGCATCGGACGGGACTGAAGCTTTCTTT	CASSLASDGTEAFF
.	13	TRBJ2-1	few	TRBV2	TGTGCCAGCAGCGTCGGCCGGGACAATGAGCAGTTCTTC	CASSVGRDNEQFF
.	13	TRBJ1-5	.	TRBV18	TGTGCCAGCTCACCAGATGGCAATCAGCCCCAGCATTTT	CASSPDGNQPQHF
.	12	TRBJ2-3	.	TRBV11-3	TGTGCCAGCAGCTTAGGAAGAGATACGCAGTATTTT	CASSLGRDTQYF
TRBD2	18	TRBJ2-2	.	TRBV3-1/TRBV3-2	TGTGCCAGCAGCCAAGATCGGGGACTAGCGGGACAAACCGGGGAGCTGTTTTTT	CASSQDRGLAGQTGELFF
.	14	TRBJ1-5	.	TRBV30	TGTGCCTGGAGTGTCGGCCTTAGGGCTCAGCCCCAGCATTTT	CAWSVGLRAQPQHF
TRBD1	14	TRBJ1-2	.	TRBV7-9	TGTGCCGGACAAAAATCAGGGGGCGCAGTTGGCTACACCTTC	CAGQKSGGAVGYTF
.	17	TRBJ2-1	.	TRBV25-1	TGTGCCAGCAGTGAAGAGTTCTCCAGAAGCTCCTACAATGAGCAGTTCTTC	CASSEEFSRSSYNEQFF
.	15	TRBJ1-2	.	TRBV10-1	TGCGCCAGCAGTGAGGGGACACGGATGAACTATGGCTACACCTTC	CASSEGTRMNYGYTF
.	16	TRBJ1-1	.	TRBV18	TGTGCCAGCTCACCACCACGGGGGATCGCTCACACTGAAGCTTTCTTT	CASSPPRGIAHTEAFF
.	16	TRBJ1-6	.	TRBV21-1	TGTGCCAGCAGCAAAGTGGAGACAGGGTGCAATTCACCCCTCCACTTT	CASSKVETGCNSPLHF
.	13	TRBJ2-2	.	TRBV9	TGTGCCAGCAGCGTCCCCCTACTCGGGGAGCTGTTTTTT	CASSVPLLGELFF
.	13	TRBJ1-2	few	TRBV6-1	TGTGCCAGCAGTGAAGACGGCCGCTATGGCTACACCTTC	CASSEDGRYGYTF